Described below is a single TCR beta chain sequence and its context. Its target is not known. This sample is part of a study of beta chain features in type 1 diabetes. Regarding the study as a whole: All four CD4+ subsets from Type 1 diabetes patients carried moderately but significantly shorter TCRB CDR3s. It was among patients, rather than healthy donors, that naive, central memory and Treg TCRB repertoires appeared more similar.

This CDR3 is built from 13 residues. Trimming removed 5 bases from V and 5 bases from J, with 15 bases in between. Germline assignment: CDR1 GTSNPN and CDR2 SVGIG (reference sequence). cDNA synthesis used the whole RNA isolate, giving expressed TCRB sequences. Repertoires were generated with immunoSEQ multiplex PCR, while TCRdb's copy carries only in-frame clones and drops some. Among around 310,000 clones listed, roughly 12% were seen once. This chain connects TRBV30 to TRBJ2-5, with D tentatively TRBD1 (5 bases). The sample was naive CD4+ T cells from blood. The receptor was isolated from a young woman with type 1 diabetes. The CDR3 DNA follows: TGTGCCTGGTCCCAGGGTTTGGCGGAGACCCAGTACTTC. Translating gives CAWSQGLAETQYF.